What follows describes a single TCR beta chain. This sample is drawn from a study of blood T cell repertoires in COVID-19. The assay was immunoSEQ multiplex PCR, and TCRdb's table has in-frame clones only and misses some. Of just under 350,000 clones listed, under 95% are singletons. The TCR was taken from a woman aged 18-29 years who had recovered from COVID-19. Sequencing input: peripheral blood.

This CDR3 reads CASSLAQDGPPLHF. CDR3 coding DNA: TGTGCCAGCAGCTTAGCACAGGACGGGCCACCCCTCCACTTT. The chain is built from TRBV11-3 and TRBJ1-6; TRBD1 is a possible D gene (5 bases). V was pared by 1 base and J by 11 bases, with 12 bases between. The V gene's germline CDR1 is SGHNT and CDR2 YENEEA. The CDR3 has 14 residues.